This T cell receptor beta chain was documented in a study of shared clonotypes between healthy human individuals. Each subset's genomic DNA was split evenly across several immunoSEQ plates. The method was immunoSEQ multiplex PCR; TCRdb's version includes in-frame clones alone and lacks a portion of them. The sample lists about 2.3 million clones, approximately 93% occurring once. Sequences were obtained from naive CD4+ T cells from PBMCs. Subset here: CD45RA+ positively selected. This TCR was sampled from a young man in good health. Some clones in this sample may be carry-over from other donors' samples.

CDR3 nucleotide sequence: TGTGCCAGCTCACCGGGACAGGCCCAGAACACTGAAGCTTTCTTT. Its protein product is CASSPGQAQNTEAFF. The chain joins TRBV18 to TRBJ1-1, with 8 bases that match TRBD1. This CDR3 spans 15 amino acids. CDR1 is KGHSH, CDR2 LQKENI, per germline. V shed 3 bases and J 1 base; nucleotides not matched to a gene: 4.